This section outlines one TCR beta chain sequence together with its context. Its antigen is undetermined. The CDR3 spans 10 residues. The V and J ends lost 7 bases and 9 bases respectively, with 7 bases between them. Germline V gene lookup returns CDR1 MNHEY and CDR2 SVGAGI. All patients experienced relapse after autologous stem cell transplantation, and brentuximab vedotin exposure was variable. Method: immunoSEQ multiplex PCR; TCRdb's copy keeps in-frame clones and lacks some. The data show roughly 41,000 clones, about 86% seen once. The data derive from a study of PD-1 blockade in classical Hodgkin lymphoma. Whole-study results and caveats: Those achieving complete response showed baseline diversity like newly diagnosed patients.

This receptor was taken from a human donor with classical Hodgkin lymphoma. The chain combines TRBV6-5 with TRBJ2-1, with D unresolved. Sequenced material: peripheral blood mononuclear cells (PBMCs), taken before the second cycle of nivolumab. The CDR3 loop is CASNRGEQFF. As DNA, the CDR3 is TGTGCCAGCAATCGCGGTGAGCAGTTCTTC.